The clone carrying this T cell receptor beta chain has a handful of counts. Its antigen is currently unknown. The sample comes from a study of T cell responses to AZD1222 COVID-19 vaccine. General study points: CD4 TCRs covered the whole spike, strongest at regions 160-218 and 743-854.

Data came from immunoSEQ multiplex PCR; TCRdb stores just in-frame clones and leaves some out. The sample holds some 50,000 clones, around 86% seen once. This CDR3 spans 15 amino acids. The V gene's germline CDR1 is MNHEY and CDR2 SMNVEV (reference sequence). Trimming removed 2 bases from V and 4 bases from J, with 14 bases in between. The source was peripheral blood, collected on day 0 of AZD1222 vaccination. The receptor comes from an adult in good health. This chain uses TRBV27 with TRBJ1-2, with TRBD1 as a possible D gene (5 bases). CDR3 region: CASSLGAERGYGYTF. CDR3 coding DNA: TGTGCCAGCAGTTTAGGGGCGGAGCGAGGCTATGGCTACACCTTC.